This T cell receptor (beta chain) was recorded in a study of cytomegalovirus exposure and HLA in healthy donors. Whole-study findings and limits: According to an earlier analysis, most TCR beta V segments yielded productive rearrangements about 90% or about 30% of the time. The classifier reportedly diagnosed cytomegalovirus status with high specificity and sensitivity.

The CDR3 is made up of 17 amino acids. The germline V gene has CDR1 SGHRS and CDR2 YFSETQ. The V and J ends lost 4 bases and 4 bases respectively, with 23 bases between them. The PCR used 60 Vbeta and 13 Jbeta primers. Sequencing used immunoSEQ multiplex PCR; TCRdb keeps in-frame clones, though not all of them. In the table there are about 120,000 clones, 78% of which are singletons. The table lists this clone with a count of one. Its antigen is still unknown. This TCR derives from a woman in her twenties or thirties in good health and CMV-seropositive. The sample consisted of PBMCs. The V call is TRBV5-1, the J call TRBJ1-1; perhaps TRBD1 as D (5 bases). The CDR3 bases are TGCGCCAGCAGCCTCTACAGGCCCCCGGAGAGAATCACTGAAGCTTTCTTT. Residues: CASSLYRPPERITEAFF. The full variable domain, rest sourced from reference TRBV5-1 and TRBJ1-1, is KAGVTQTPRYLIKTRGQQVTLSCSPISGHRSVSWYQQTPGQGLQFLFEYFSETQRNKGNFPGRFSGRQFSNSRSEMNVSTLELGDSALYLCASSLYRPPERITEAFFGQGTRLTVV.